One T cell receptor (beta chain) is described in this entry. What it binds is unknown. Sequenced by immunoSEQ multiplex PCR; TCRdb stores in-frame clones only, minus some. The sample has 55,000 to 70,000 clones, about 80% seen once. This sample was taken from a study of OX40 agonist ivuxolimab in advanced cancers. Regarding the study as a whole: Dose levels from 0.1 to 3.0 mg/kg saw CD4+ and CD8+ blood T cells expand clonally by week 6.

This TCR derives from an adult with an advanced solid tumor such as melanoma, head and neck, liver or kidney cancer. The sample was CD4+ or CD8+ T cells sorted from blood, taken in a trial of the OX40 agonist ivuxolimab.

The CDR3 nucleotides read TGTGCCAGCAGTTACTGGGGGGCCGGGTACGAGCAGTACTTC. Translating it yields CASSYWGAGYEQYF. V gene TRBV6-5 combines with J gene TRBJ2-7; either TRBD1 or TRBD2 may supply D (6 bases each). This CDR3 comprises 14 residues. V shed 1 base and J shed 4 bases, with 11 bases lying between them. Germline CDR1 reads MNHEY; CDR2 reads SVGAGI.